The clone carrying this T cell receptor beta chain was picked up a small number of times. The source of the sample is a study of blood T cell repertoires in COVID-19. Deletions cut 4 bases from V and 2 bases from J, with 16 bases between. The germline V gene encodes CDR1 SGHNT and CDR2 YYREEE (reference sequence). The CDR3 runs to 16 residues. Original handling: The authors estimated nucleated cell counts from reference gene primer amplification. Libraries were prepared by immunoSEQ multiplex PCR; TCRdb keeps only in-frame clonotypes and omits some of them. V, J and clone size are taken as reported in that table, and D and trimming were inferred from the DNA itself. The sample includes about 68,000 clones, approximately 80% of them seen just once.

The chain couples TRBV5-4 to TRBJ1-3, with no clear D. The sequence was collected from a human donor in a cohort sampled during active COVID-19. Sequencing was carried out using peripheral blood. The CDR3 protein is CASSPSRGFAGNTIYF. The CDR3 DNA reads as TGTGCCAGCAGCCCCTCCCGAGGGTTCGCTGGAAACACCATATATTTT.